One and the same sample provided the 29 T cell receptor beta chains below, sequenced in a study of graft-versus-host responses after intestinal transplantation. Only in-frame clones appear in the TCRdb table, and some are missing; sequencing was by immunoSEQ multiplex PCR. The sample has 12,000 to 15,000 clones, around 40% seen once; the top ten hold around 1.1%. Sample: alloreactive CD4+ T cells from a mixed lymphocyte reaction culture, taken before intestinal transplant. The subset: CFSE-low proliferating T cells sorted from roughly 6-day pre-transplant mixed lymphocyte reaction (GvH or HvG direction). The receptors here all came from a human patient who received an intestinal transplant.

In this sample, this clone turned up a few times. The chain combines TRBV5-6 with TRBJ1-2; possible D gene TRBD1, 6 bases. This CDR3 has 12 residues. Germline CDR1 is SGHDT and CDR2 is YYEEEE. Trimming took off 4 bases at V and 8 bases at J, with 12 bases between the two ends. CDR3: CASSPGVWGYTF. The CDR3 DNA reads TGTGCCAGCAGCCCAGGGGTATGGGGCTACACCTTC. Together with reference TRBV5-6 and TRBJ1-2, the CDR3 gives the full variable domain: DAGVTQSPTHLIKTRGQQVTLRCSPKSGHDTVSWYQQALGQGPQFIFQYYEEEERQRGNFPDRFSGHQFPNYSSELNVNALLLGDSALYLCASSPGVWGYTFGSGTRLTVV.

By sample fraction, this clone is medium-sized. The chain has TRBV2 and TRBJ1-5; D perhaps matches TRBD1 (5 bases). CDR1 is SNHLY and CDR2 is FYNNEI in the germline V gene. This CDR3 is built from 14 residues. V shed 4 bases and J shed 3 bases, with 10 bases lying between them. CDR3 nucleotide sequence: TGTGCCAGCAGTGGACAGCCAGACAATCAGCCCCAGCATTTT. Translating gives CASSGQPDNQPQHF.

The rearrangement links TRBV7-2 to TRBJ2-5, with D possibly TRBD2 on 5 matching bases. CDR1 and CDR2 (germline): SGHTA, FQGNSA. The V end lost 5 bases, the J end lost 0 bases, and 10 bases lay between the germline ends. There are 14 residues in the CDR3. The CDR3 DNA is TGTGCCAGCAGCCGGGATGTCTACCAAGAGACCCAGTACTTC. It encodes CASSRDVYQETQYF.

The rearrangement uses TRBV21-1 and TRBJ2-7; whether TRBD2, the table's D call, matches the DNA was not checked. TRBV21-1 is a pseudogene. There are 15 residues in the CDR3. This CDR3 is CASRNSTGGVYEQYF. The CDR3 DNA sequence: TGTGCCAGCAGGAACTCAACCGGGGGGGTCTACGAGCAGTACTTC.

This clone is medium-sized (0.01 to 0.1%) in the sample. The chain combines TRBV6-5 with TRBJ1-3; D gene uncertain. V lost 5 bases and J 4 bases, leaving 12 bases between the germline ends. This CDR3 spans 14 amino acids. CDR1 MNHEY and CDR2 SVGAGI come from the germline V gene. This CDR3 reads CASSPGSPGNTIYF. The CDR3 DNA is TGTGCCAGCAGTCCAGGTTCCCCAGGAAACACCATATATTTT.

V and J are TRBV10-3 and TRBJ2-1; D perhaps matches TRBD1 (6 bases). The CDR3 covers 16 residues. Germline CDR1 ENHRY, CDR2 SYGVKD. Trimming left V 6 bases short and J 6 bases short, with 21 bases between. CDR3 sequence (DNA): TGTGCCATCAGCCTAACAGGGAAGGTTGGCCGCAATGAGCAGTTCTTC. Amino acids: CAISLTGKVGRNEQFF.

The chain recombines TRBV5-1 with TRBJ2-5; 8 nucleotides agree with TRBD2. The CDR3 sequence is 14 residues long. Losses at the gene ends were 2 bases for V and 1 base for J; bases not matched to a gene: 1. Germline V gene lookup returns CDR1 SGHRS and CDR2 YFSETQ. The CDR3 nucleotides read TGCGCCAGCAGCTTCAGCGGGGGCCAAGAGACCCAGTACTTC. Encoded protein: CASSFSGGQETQYF.

This chain uses TRBV9 with TRBJ2-3; D unclear. The CDR3 is 15 residues long. Germline CDR1 SGDLS, CDR2 YYNGEE. V dropped 0 bases and J dropped 2 bases, with 10 bases sitting between them. DNA of the CDR3: TGTGCCAGCAGCGTAGATGAGCCTTCCACAGATACGCAGTATTTT. Encoded protein: CASSVDEPSTDTQYF.

This chain joins TRBV25-1 and TRBJ2-7; D remains ambiguous. Germline CDR1 and CDR2: MGHDK and SYGVNS. V gave up 1 base and J gave up 5 bases, with 3 bases separating them. The length of the CDR3 is 11 residues. CDR3: CASSELNEQYF. DNA of the CDR3: TGTGCCAGCAGTGAATTAAACGAGCAGTACTTC.

This chain connects TRBV18 to TRBJ1-1; D might be TRBD1 (5 bases). The CDR3 contains 13 residues. Germline assignment: CDR1 KGHSH and CDR2 LQKENI. V dropped 4 bases and J dropped 1 base, with 7 bases sitting between them. The CDR3 bases are TGTGCCAGCTCACGGCAGGGGAACACTGAAGCTTTCTTT. It yields the protein CASSRQGNTEAFF.

This clone was counted a few times. The chain has TRBV18 and TRBJ1-5; 7 bases agree with TRBD1. This CDR3 comprises 13 residues. V was clipped by 6 bases and J by 8 bases; unmatched bases: 7. Germline CDR1 is KGHSH and CDR2 is LQKENI. CDR3 in DNA: TGTGCCAGCTCCGCATCGCAGGGGGAGCCCCAGCATTTT. It specifies CASSASQGEPQHF.

V gene TRBV30 combines with J gene TRBJ1-3; D perhaps matches TRBD1 (6 bases). The CDR3 totals 15 residues. Germline CDR1 GTSNPN, CDR2 SVGIG (reference sequence). The V end lost 2 bases, the J end lost 3 bases, and 14 bases lay between the germline ends. For the CDR3, the DNA is TGTGCCTGGAGTCGCCCCCAGGGGTATGGAAACACCATATATTTT. As protein: CAWSRPQGYGNTIYF.

The chain recombines TRBV2 with TRBJ1-6; D not certain. Germline loops: CDR1 SNHLY, CDR2 FYNNEI. This CDR3 has 16 residues. The V and J ends lost 4 bases and 0 bases respectively, with 10 bases between them. CDR3 residues: CASSGAISSYNSPLHF. The CDR3 nucleotides are TGTGCCAGCAGTGGGGCCATAAGCTCCTATAATTCACCCCTCCACTTT.

Remarks on this clone: Other DNA variants within this sample encode the same CDR3. This chain uses TRBV5-1 with TRBJ2-3; D might be TRBD1 (6 bases). Germline loops: CDR1 SGHRS, CDR2 YFSETQ. CDR3 length: 13 residues. Deletions cut 3 bases from V and 4 bases from J, with 9 bases between. The CDR3 sequence: CASSSQGPDTQYF. CDR3 DNA sequence: TGCGCCAGCAGCTCACAGGGTCCAGATACGCAGTATTTT.

In its sample, this clone was seen a few times. The chain has TRBV5-1 and TRBJ1-2, with unresolved D. This CDR3 has 16 residues. The germline CDR1 and CDR2 sequences are SGHRS and YFSETQ. Trimming left V 4 bases short and J 4 bases short, with 20 bases between. This CDR3 is CASSLAPPQSAYGYTF. The CDR3 DNA follows: TGCGCCAGCAGCCTGGCCCCCCCCCAGAGCGCCTATGGCTACACCTTC.

The rearrangement links TRBV15 to TRBJ2-3; D perhaps matches TRBD1 (6 bases). CDR1 and CDR2 (germline): LNHNV, YYDKDF (reference sequence). V lost 3 bases, J lost 10 bases, and 11 bases lay in between. The CDR3 extends over 12 amino acids. CDR3 DNA: TGTGCCACCAGCAGGGAACGGACAGCGCAGTATTTT. Translation: CATSRERTAQYF.

The V and J genes are TRBV5-1 and TRBJ2-3; 8 bases are shared with TRBD2. Trimming cost V 3 bases and J 2 bases; bases outside gene matches: 2. The CDR3 sequence is 14 residues long. Germline assignment: CDR1 SGHRS and CDR2 YFSETQ. The chain's CDR3 is CASSSGLATDTQYF. The CDR3 DNA reads TGCGCCAGCAGCTCCGGACTAGCCACAGATACGCAGTATTTT.

A few counts support this clone. As DNA, the CDR3 is TGTGCCAGCAGCGATAATAGTCCCCCGGGTCGGGGCTACACCTTC. This encodes CASSDNSPPGRGYTF. This sequence joins TRBV7-9 and TRBJ1-2, with unresolved D. The germline V and J ends were trimmed by 5 bases and 8 bases, with 21 bases remaining between them. Germline V gene data show CDR1 as SEHNR and CDR2 as FQNEAQ (reference sequence). The CDR3 is 15 amino acids.

This clone was counted between two and nine times. The CDR3 reads CASSFTGTEAFF. Here the CDR3 DNA reads TGCGCCAGCAGCTTTACCGGGACAGAAGCTTTCTTT. The rearrangement joins TRBV5-1 to TRBJ1-1; D is perhaps TRBD1 (6 bases). Trimming left V 2 bases short and J 8 bases short, with 10 bases between. This CDR3 spans 12 amino acids. CDR1 SGHRS and CDR2 YFSETQ come from the germline V gene.

To note about this clone: Mismatch with germline at one junction end may stem from a read error. This chain connects TRBV6-1 to TRBJ1-2; unclear D gene. From germline, CDR1 is MNHNS and CDR2 SASEGT. This CDR3 region has 15 residues. CDR3 loop: CAGSERSGGPYGYTF. CDR3 nucleotides: TGTGCCGGCAGTGAAAGGTCAGGAGGACCCTATGGCTACACCTTC.

V and J are TRBV6-6 and TRBJ2-7; 7 nucleotides agree with TRBD2. Germline CDR1 and CDR2: MNHNY and SVGAGI (reference sequence). CDR3 length: 15 amino acids. Trimming at V came to 6 bases and at J to 2 bases, leaving 10 bases not matched to a gene. CDR3 DNA sequence: TGTGCCAGCAGCGCCGGGGCTAGCGGCACCTACGAGCAGTACTTC. Its protein product is CASSAGASGTYEQYF.

Here the CDR3 DNA reads TGTGCCAGCAGCCCATACAGGGACAATGGCTACACCTTC. It specifies CASSPYRDNGYTF. This sequence joins TRBV7-2 and TRBJ1-2; the D gene is possibly TRBD1 (6 bases). The length of the CDR3 is 13 residues. From germline, CDR1 is SGHTA and CDR2 FQGNSA. V was cut by 5 bases and J by 6 bases, with 13 bases left in between.

This clone was seen only a few times. The genes are TRBV6-1 and TRBJ1-6; TRBD1 agrees at 7 bases. CDR1 and CDR2 from the germline V gene are MNHNS and SASEGT. Trimming at V came to 6 bases and at J to 11 bases, leaving 10 bases not matched to a gene. This CDR3 is 14 amino acids long. The CDR3 bases are TGTGCCAGCAGACTCGACAGGGTACCGGCACCCCTCCACTTT. It codes for CASRLDRVPAPLHF.

The rearrangement uses TRBV7-9 and TRBJ1-2; 7 bases are a match to TRBD1. The CDR3 sequence is 14 residues long. The germline gives CDR1 SEHNR, CDR2 FQNEAQ (reference sequence). Losses at the gene ends were 3 bases for V and 6 bases for J; bases not matched to a gene: 7. Written as DNA, the CDR3 is TGTGCCAGCAGCTTGGCAGGGGGGATCCATGGCTACACCTTC. Translating gives CASSLAGGIHGYTF.

V is TRBV4-1 and J is TRBJ2-4; 10 bases line up with TRBD2. Germline V gene lookup returns CDR1 MGHRA and CDR2 YSYEKL. The CDR3 is 19 amino acids. V lost 0 bases and J lost 0; bases outside the gene matches: 8. The CDR3 bases are TGCGCCAGCAGCCAAGAATCCCTAGCGGGGGCCGAAGCCAAAAACATTCAGTACTTC. It encodes CASSQESLAGAEAKNIQYF.

This clone was counted only a few times. The chain has TRBV4-3 and TRBJ1-1, with D possibly TRBD1 on 6 matching bases. The germline V gene has CDR1 LGHNA and CDR2 YSLEER. V lost 0 bases and J lost 4, with 27 bases in between. CDR3 length: 20 residues. The CDR3 protein is CASSQDAQGLWPTGITEAFF. Written as DNA, the CDR3 is TGCGCCAGCAGCCAAGACGCCCAGGGGCTGTGGCCCACTGGAATCACTGAAGCTTTCTTT.

This chain links TRBV7-2 with TRBJ2-3, with D unclear. CDR3 length: 14 amino acids. V gave up 1 base and J gave up 0 bases, with 5 bases separating them. Germline V gene sequence: CDR1 SGHTA, CDR2 FQGNSA. CDR3 coding DNA: TGTGCCAGCAGCTTAGGGCTTAGCACAGATACGCAGTATTTT. It encodes CASSLGLSTDTQYF.

This clone is judged medium-sized. V is TRBV6-5 and J is TRBJ1-3; no reliable D call. CDR3 length: 16 residues. The germline V gene encodes CDR1 MNHEY and CDR2 SVGAGI. Trimming took 0 bases from V and 0 from J, leaving 9 bases between them. CDR3 nucleotide sequence: TGTGCCAGCAGTTACTCGGGCCGTGGCTCTGGAAACACCATATATTTT. It translates to CASSYSGRGSGNTIYF.

Within the sample, this clone is medium-sized (0.01 to 0.1%). The chain carries TRBV10-1 and TRBJ2-7; a weak D match, TRBD1 (7 bases). Trimming took 3 bases from V and 3 from J, leaving 15 bases between them. The CDR3 spans 15 residues. Germline-derived CDR1 and CDR2 are WNHNN and SYGVQD (reference sequence). In DNA form, the CDR3 reads TGCGCCAGCAGTGACGCGGGACAGACATTCTACGAGCAGTACTTC. Translated, it gives CASSDAGQTFYEQYF.